Presented here are 15 T cell receptor beta chains from one specimen sequenced in a study of immune evolution from preneoplasia to lung adenocarcinoma. Libraries were prepared by immunoSEQ multiplex PCR; TCRdb keeps only in-frame clonotypes and omits some of them. The sample lists approximately 12,000 clones, more than 80% occurring once. Sample: FFPE invasive lung adenocarcinoma tissue. The receptors stem from a person in their 70s with invasive lung adenocarcinoma.

This clone was observed a few times. The chain combines TRBV2 with TRBJ1-5; no clear D. Germline V gene lookup returns CDR1 SNHLY and CDR2 FYNNEI. CDR3 length: 14 amino acids. Trimming pared 3 bases from V and 5 bases from J, leaving 11 bases between. CDR3 DNA sequence: TGTGCCAGCAGTGATCCAGGTTTCCATCAGCCCCAGCATTTT. Translation gives CASSDPGFHQPQHF.

This clone showed up just a few times. The chain uses TRBV30 and TRBJ2-7; TRBD2 is a possible D gene (6 bases). Germline lookup yields CDR1 GTSNPN and CDR2 SVGIG (reference sequence). Trimming left V 0 bases short and J 3 bases short, with 12 bases between. The CDR3 covers 14 residues. CDR3 region: CAWSVHGSIYEQYF. In DNA form, the CDR3 reads TGTGCCTGGAGTGTACACGGGAGTATCTACGAGCAGTACTTC. Using reference TRBV30 and TRBJ2-7 for the parts outside the CDR3, the full variable domain is SQTIHQWPATLVQPVGSPLSLECTVEGTSNPNLYWYRQAAGRGLQLLFYSVGIGQISSEVPQNLSASRPQDRQFILSSKKLLLSDSGFYLCAWSVHGSIYEQYFGPGTRLTVT.

CDR3 in amino acids: CASSRDYPTGELFF. The CDR3 region has the DNA TGTGCCAGCAGCCGGGACTACCCCACCGGGGAGCTGTTTTTT. V is TRBV6-5 and J is TRBJ2-2; 7 bases line up with TRBD2. Germline V gene data show CDR1 as MNHEY and CDR2 as SVGAGI. The CDR3 has 14 amino acids. Losses at the gene ends were 6 bases for V and 4 bases for J; bases not matched to a gene: 5.

This sequence joins TRBV5-1 and TRBJ2-3; D not certain. The V end was cut by 0 bases, the J end by 1 base, with 12 bases between. The CDR3 has 16 residues. Germline V gene lookup returns CDR1 SGHRS and CDR2 YFSETQ. CDR3: CASSLGTSQGTDTQYF. The CDR3 DNA is TGCGCCAGCAGCTTGGGGACCTCGCAGGGCACAGATACGCAGTATTTT.

This clone was detected only a few times. The rearrangement uses TRBV7-3 and TRBJ2-2; no clear D gene. Trimming cost V 3 bases and J 2 bases, with 1 base left between them. The CDR3 totals 12 residues. CDR1 is SGHTA and CDR2 is FQGTGA in the germline V gene. The CDR3 region has the DNA TGTGCCAGCAGCTTCAACACCGGGGAGCTGTTTTTT. Protein: CASSFNTGELFF. The full variable domain, rest sourced from reference TRBV7-3 and TRBJ2-2, is GAGVSQTPSNKVTEKGKYVELRCDPISGHTALYWYRQSLGQGPEFLIYFQGTGAADDSGLPNDRFFAVRPEGSVSTLKIQRTERGDSAVYLCASSFNTGELFFGEGSRLTVL.

The chain has TRBV25-1 and TRBJ2-2; D is undetermined. In germline, CDR1 is MGHDK, CDR2 SYGVNS. The V and J ends lost 5 bases and 2 bases respectively, with 9 bases between them. The CDR3 consists of 14 residues. CDR3 nucleotide sequence: TGTGCCAGCAGTTTGTCAGTTAACACCGGGGAGCTGTTTTTT. Protein sequence: CASSLSVNTGELFF.

The chain carries TRBV11-3 and TRBJ2-1; D unresolved. Trimming took 5 bases from V and 8 from J, leaving 16 bases between them. CDR1 is SGHNT, CDR2 YENEEA, per germline. This CDR3 has 14 residues. For the CDR3, the DNA is TGTGCCAGCAGCCCTCAACCCCAGAGCCATGAGCAGTTCTTC. Translating gives CASSPQPQSHEQFF.

The gene calls are TRBV15 and TRBJ2-3; TRBD2 might be the D (5 bases). Between the trimmed V and J ends, which lost 0 bases and 6 bases, there was a span of 13 bases. CDR1 is LNHNV and CDR2 is YYDKDF in the germline V gene (reference sequence). This CDR3 spans 15 amino acids. The CDR3 protein is CATSRDYGVEDTQYF. The CDR3 DNA reads TGTGCCACCAGCAGAGACTACGGGGTTGAGGATACGCAGTATTTT.

This rearrangement joins TRBV29-1 to TRBJ2-2; D may be TRBD2 (6 bases). The CDR3 runs to 13 residues. Germline lookup yields CDR1 SQVTM and CDR2 ANQGSEA. Trimming cost V 3 bases and J 4 bases, with 9 bases left between them. The DNA for the CDR3 is TGCAGCGTTGACGGGAGTGGCACCGGGGAGCTGTTTTTT. It translates to CSVDGSGTGELFF.

The rearrangement joins TRBV25-1 to TRBJ1-2; the D gene is possibly TRBD1 (6 bases). The germline V gene encodes CDR1 MGHDK and CDR2 SYGVNS. The CDR3 length is 14 residues. Trimming shortened V by 6 bases and J by 3 bases, and 14 bases separated the two germline ends. CDR3 DNA sequence: TGTGCCAGCAGCCGGGACACCCGGGACTATGGCTACACCTTC. This encodes CASSRDTRDYGYTF.

The chain joins TRBV2 to TRBJ1-2; a possible D gene is TRBD1 (5 bases). V gave up 4 bases and J gave up 4 bases, with 16 bases separating them. CDR1 is SNHLY and CDR2 is FYNNEI in the germline V gene. The CDR3 sequence is 15 residues long. The chain's CDR3 is CASSVQDPGGYGYTF. The CDR3, as DNA: TGTGCCAGCAGTGTTCAGGACCCCGGGGGCTATGGCTACACCTTC.

This chain connects TRBV19 to TRBJ2-7; 9 nucleotides line up with TRBD1. The length of the CDR3 is 15 residues. With V trimmed by 6 bases and J by 1 base, 7 bases remained unmatched. The germline V gene has CDR1 LNHDA and CDR2 SQIVND (reference sequence). CDR3 bases: TGTGCCAGTAGACTCCGGACAGGGGAGTCCTACGAGCAGTACTTC. Residues: CASRLRTGESYEQYF.

The chain recombines TRBV4-1 with TRBJ2-7; D unclear. CDR1 and CDR2 from the germline V gene are MGHRA and YSYEKL. V shed 0 bases and J shed 1 base, with 7 bases lying between them. This CDR3 contains 14 residues. The CDR3 bases are TGCGCCAGCAGCCAAGAGGAGACATCCTACGAGCAGTACTTC. Translating it yields CASSQEETSYEQYF.

This clone was observed a handful of times. V is TRBV30 and J is TRBJ2-7; D unclear. The V end was cut by 2 bases, the J end by 3 bases, with 8 bases between. The germline gives CDR1 GTSNPN, CDR2 SVGIG (reference sequence). This CDR3 region has 12 residues. The CDR3 loop is CAWSWTDYEQYF. The DNA for the CDR3 is TGTGCCTGGAGTTGGACCGACTACGAGCAGTACTTC.

This chain joins TRBV6-5 and TRBJ2-7; maybe TRBD1 (7 bases). The ends were cut back, 7 bases at V and 3 bases at J, with 16 bases in the middle. Germline CDR1 is MNHEY and CDR2 is SVGAGI. This CDR3 contains 14 residues. The CDR3 reads CASTRGVGVYEQYF. In DNA form, the CDR3 reads TGTGCCAGCACCAGGGGGGTCGGCGTCTACGAGCAGTACTTC.